The 18 T cell receptor beta chains presented below share a single source sample, sequenced in a study of shared clonotypes between healthy human individuals. Here immunoSEQ multiplex PCR was the method, and the copy in TCRdb shows in-frame clones only, minus some. Among approximately 530,000 clones listed, 90% to 96% were seen once. The specimen sequenced was naive CD4+ T cells sorted from blood. The sample's subset: CD45RA+ positively selected. The receptor set was obtained from a woman in her 30s in good health.

This clone was recorded only once. The chain recombines TRBV18 with TRBJ2-3; 12 bases match TRBD1. The CDR3 covers 16 residues. V lost 3 bases to trimming and J lost 4 bases; unmatched junction nucleotides: 5. Germline V gene data show CDR1 as KGHSH and CDR2 as LQKENI. CDR3 DNA sequence: TGTGCCAGCTCACCGGGGACAGGGGGCTTGGCAGATACGCAGTATTTT. This translates into CASSPGTGGLADTQYF.

J is TRBJ2-3 and V is TRBV4-2, with 11 nucleotides matching TRBD2. V lost 4 bases and J lost 8; bases outside the gene matches: 14. CDR1 and CDR2 from the germline V gene are LGHNA and YNFKEQ. There are 17 residues in the CDR3. The CDR3, as DNA: TGTGCCAGCAGCCCGCTGACTAGCGGGGCCGCCAGAGGTACGCAGTATTTT. Its protein product is CASSPLTSGAARGTQYF.

The chain combines TRBV19 with TRBJ2-6; the D is unclear. Trimming pared 0 bases from V and 0 bases from J, leaving 15 bases between. Germline CDR1 reads LNHDA; CDR2 reads SQIVND (reference sequence). The CDR3 covers 19 residues. Written as DNA, the CDR3 is TGTGCCAGTAGTATAGACCCCCCCGCCCTCCCCTCTGGGGCCAACGTCCTGACTTTC. Protein product: CASSIDPPALPSGANVLTF.

V gene TRBV5-6 combines with J gene TRBJ1-2; TRBD1 matches 7 bases. CDR1 is SGHDT and CDR2 is YYEEEE in the germline V gene. With V trimmed by 5 bases and J by 7 bases, 8 bases remained unmatched. The CDR3 is 13 amino acids. CDR3 loop: CASRFMDRPGYTF. CDR3 coding DNA: TGTGCCAGCAGATTCATGGACAGGCCTGGCTACACCTTC.

The chain joins TRBV19 to TRBJ2-5, with 9 positions matching TRBD1. Germline CDR1 LNHDA, CDR2 SQIVND (reference sequence). V gave up 5 bases and J gave up 5 bases; unmatched junction bases: 6. CDR3 length: 14 amino acids. The chain's CDR3 is CASSPGQGSETQYF. The CDR3 bases are TGTGCCAGTAGTCCTGGACAGGGGAGCGAGACCCAGTACTTC.

V usage is TRBV6-1 and J usage is TRBJ2-1, with D hard to call. The CDR3 runs 15 residues. V lost 6 bases, J lost 2 bases, and 14 bases lay in between. CDR1 is MNHNS, CDR2 SASEGT, per germline. The CDR3 nucleotides read TGTGCCAGCAGGGCGCTAGGGATCACCTACAATGAGCAGTTCTTC. Protein: CASRALGITYNEQFF.

The rearrangement links TRBV18 to TRBJ2-1; either TRBD1 or TRBD2 may fit D (5 bases each). CDR1 KGHSH and CDR2 LQKENI come from the germline V gene. V was trimmed by 1 base and J by 8 bases, leaving 12 bases between them. The CDR3 totals 14 residues. As DNA, the CDR3 is TGTGCCAGCTCACCACGGCAGGGTAGCGATGAGCAGTTCTTC. Encoded protein: CASSPRQGSDEQFF.

The chain links TRBV10-3 to TRBJ2-7; TRBD2 matches 7 bases. Germline CDR1 reads ENHRY; CDR2 reads SYGVKD. J gave up 2 bases and V 0 bases, and 4 bases lay outside the gene matches. This CDR3 comprises 15 residues. In DNA, the CDR3 is TGTGCCATCAGTGAGTCGCCAGCGGGAACCTACGAGCAGTACTTC. Amino acid sequence: CAISESPAGTYEQYF.

This clone was recorded a few times. Within the sample, other DNA sequences also encode this same CDR3. This sequence joins TRBV9 and TRBJ1-1, with TRBD1 as a possible D gene (5 bases). V dropped 0 bases and J dropped 5 bases, with 5 bases sitting between them. The germline V gene encodes CDR1 SGDLS and CDR2 YYNGEE. The CDR3 extends over 12 amino acids. CDR3 region: CASSVGGTEAFF. The CDR3 nucleotides read TGTGCCAGCAGCGTAGGGGGGACTGAAGCTTTCTTT.

V is TRBV28 and J is TRBJ1-3; 7 bases line up with TRBD1. Germline V gives CDR1 MDHEN, CDR2 SYDVKM. There are 17 residues in the CDR3. The ends lost 1 base at V and 1 base at J; junction bases unmatched: 7. Written as DNA, the CDR3 is TGTGCCAGCAGTTTATACCTAGGGGGCGCGTCTGGAAACACCATATATTTT. Encoded protein: CASSLYLGGASGNTIYF.

V gene TRBV18 combines with J gene TRBJ2-3; possible D gene TRBD1, 6 bases. The CDR3 length is 15 residues. The V end was cut by 6 bases, the J end by 1 base, with 14 bases between. Germline V gene lookup returns CDR1 KGHSH and CDR2 LQKENI. The CDR3 nucleotides read TGTGCCAGCTCCTACAGGGAATTAGGCACAGATACGCAGTATTTT. Protein: CASSYRELGTDTQYF. Full variable domain (missing parts from reference TRBV18 and TRBJ2-3): NAGVMQNPRHLVRRRGQEARLRCSPMKGHSHVYWYRQLPEEGLKFMVYLQKENIIDESGMPKERFSAEFPKEGPSILRIQQVVRGDSAAYFCASSYRELGTDTQYFGPGTRLTVL.

The rearrangement uses TRBV5-1 and TRBJ2-1; D not resolved. The CDR3 spans 13 residues. Germline V gives CDR1 SGHRS, CDR2 YFSETQ. V lost 0 bases to trimming and J lost 9 bases, with 10 bases between them. CDR3 DNA: TGCGCCAGCAGCTTGGCCCTAGAAAGTGAGCAGTTCTTC. This sequence encodes CASSLALESEQFF.

The rearrangement joins TRBV5-1 to TRBJ1-1; D possibly corresponds to TRBD1 (6 bases). V was cut by 3 bases and J by 5 bases, with 8 bases left in between. This CDR3 has 12 residues. Germline V gene data show CDR1 as SGHRS and CDR2 as YFSETQ. Here the CDR3 reads CASSSGQTEAFF. The CDR3 DNA reads TGCGCCAGCAGCTCCGGACAGACTGAAGCTTTCTTT. Variable domain in full (rest from reference TRBV5-1 and TRBJ1-1): KAGVTQTPRYLIKTRGQQVTLSCSPISGHRSVSWYQQTPGQGLQFLFEYFSETQRNKGNFPGRFSGRQFSNSRSEMNVSTLELGDSALYLCASSSGQTEAFFGQGTRLTVV.

Turning to this clone: Other DNA sequences in this sample translate to the same CDR3. This chain joins TRBV28 and TRBJ2-7; D remains unclear. Germline V gene sequence: CDR1 MDHEN, CDR2 SYDVKM. Trimming cost V 2 bases and J 2 bases, with 10 bases left between them. The CDR3 totals 14 residues. CDR3 nucleotides: TGTGCCAGCAGTTTAGGTGGTGGGGCCTACGAGCAGTACTTC. As protein: CASSLGGGAYEQYF.

The chain is built from TRBV2 and TRBJ2-7, with 7 nucleotides matching TRBD1. Trimming at V came to 5 bases and at J to 4 bases, leaving 8 bases not matched to a gene. The CDR3 sequence is 14 residues long. Germline-derived CDR1 and CDR2 are SNHLY and FYNNEI. CDR3 sequence (DNA): TGTGCCAGCAGTCAAGGGGGCGCAGGGTACGAGCAGTACTTC. It is translated as CASSQGGAGYEQYF.

This clone showed up just once. This chain joins TRBV4-1 and TRBJ2-3; D assignment may be TRBD1 or TRBD2 (6 bases each). Germline assignment: CDR1 MGHRA and CDR2 YSYEKL. The CDR3 covers 14 residues. V lost 3 bases and J lost 4, with 11 bases in between. CDR3 sequence (DNA): TGCGCCAGCAGCCAGGGGGGCTATTCAGATACGCAGTATTTT. Translating gives CASSQGGYSDTQYF.

This rearrangement joins TRBV5-6 to TRBJ2-1, with a weak D call TRBD1 (5 bases). Germline CDR1 is SGHDT and CDR2 is YYEEEE. V lost 4 bases and J 1 base, leaving 12 bases between the germline ends. The CDR3 consists of 15 residues. This chain's CDR3 is CASSSDRYSYNEQFF. The CDR3 nucleotides are TGTGCCAGCAGCAGTGACAGATATTCCTACAATGAGCAGTTCTTC. Full variable domain (rest looked up from reference TRBV5-6 and TRBJ2-1): DAGVTQSPTHLIKTRGQQVTLRCSPKSGHDTVSWYQQALGQGPQFIFQYYEEEERQRGNFPDRFSGHQFPNYSSELNVNALLLGDSALYLCASSSDRYSYNEQFFGPGTRLTVL.

The V call is TRBV27, the J call TRBJ1-2; no reliable D call. CDR3 length: 14 residues. The V end lost 0 bases, the J end lost 0 bases, and 5 bases lay between the germline ends. The germline gives CDR1 MNHEY, CDR2 SMNVEV (reference sequence). CDR3 bases: TGTGCCAGCAGTTTATCGACGGCTAACTATGGCTACACCTTC. It translates to CASSLSTANYGYTF.